The 16 T cell receptor beta chains below come from one sample, sequenced in a study of T cells in Graves' hyperthyroidism and ophthalmopathy. What was amplified from RNA transcripts were TCR beta CDR3 regions. A set of HTBI primers served as the primers for a first-round RT-PCR of the TCR CDR3. TCRdb ran MiXCR on the multiplex PCR reads and lists one entry per CDR3 protein. The sample consists of 310,000 or so distinct CDR3 sequences, over 15% of them appearing once. Sample: blood. The receptors stem from a woman in her fifties or sixties with Graves' ophthalmopathy.

This chain uses TRBV3-1 with TRBJ2-7, with a possible D match to TRBD1 (5 bases). The CDR3 totals 12 residues. Germline CDR1 reads LGHDT; CDR2 reads YNNKEL (reference sequence). V lost 2 bases and J 7 bases, leaving 9 bases between the germline ends. The CDR3 sequence is CASSQPYREQYF. CDR3 nucleotide sequence: TGTGCCAGCAGCCAACCATACAGGGAGCAGTACTTC.

The sample holds a few counts of this clonotype. The chain recombines TRBV9 with TRBJ1-2, with 10 bases aligning to TRBD1. Germline CDR1 and CDR2: SGDLS and YYNGEE. This CDR3 region has 16 residues. V lost 3 bases and J lost 4; bases outside the gene matches: 9. CDR3: CASSASRDRGGYGYTF. As DNA, the CDR3 is TGTGCCAGCAGCGCGTCCCGGGACAGGGGCGGCTATGGCTACACCTTC.

CDR3 protein: CASSDASSGNTIYF. The DNA of the CDR3 is TGTGCCAGCAGCGACGCAAGCTCTGGAAACACCATATATTTT. The chain employs TRBV2 and TRBJ1-3; no firm D call. V was pared by 6 bases and J by 0 bases, with 9 bases between. This CDR3 is built from 14 residues. Germline V gene data show CDR1 as SNHLY and CDR2 as FYNNEI.

This clonotype was recorded a few times. For the CDR3, the DNA is TGTGCCAGCAGACTAGCTACAGGGGGTCGCAGGAAAGATCAGCCCCAGCATTTT. Its protein is CASRLATGGRRKDQPQHF. This sequence joins TRBV6-1 and TRBJ1-5; 8 bases are shared with TRBD1. This CDR3 has 18 amino acids. The V and J ends lost 6 bases and 5 bases, in that order; junction bases with no gene match: 18. CDR1 is MNHNS, CDR2 SASEGT, per germline.

This clonotype occurred a few times. The chain couples TRBV12-5 to TRBJ1-2, with D unresolved. The V end was cut by 7 bases, the J end by 6 bases, with 21 bases between. Germline-derived CDR1 and CDR2 are LGHNT and FRNRAP. There are 15 residues in the CDR3. The CDR3 here is CASDTGREGIHGYTF. As DNA, the CDR3 is TGTGCTAGTGACACCGGGCGGGAGGGAATTCATGGCTACACCTTC.

The sample holds many counts of this clonotype. V usage is TRBV30 and J usage is TRBJ2-7, with 7 bases identical to TRBD1. From germline, CDR1 is GTSNPN and CDR2 SVGIG (reference sequence). Unmatched junction bases numbered 10, after V lost 3 bases and J lost 2 bases. The CDR3 loop spans 15 amino acids. The CDR3 region is CAWSRNDRETYEQYF. CDR3 in DNA: TGTGCCTGGAGCAGAAACGACAGGGAGACCTACGAGCAGTACTTC. The full variable domain, with the rest looked up from reference TRBV30 and TRBJ2-7, is SQTIHQWPATLVQPVGSPLSLECTVEGTSNPNLYWYRQAAGRGLQLLFYSVGIGQISSEVPQNLSASRPQDRQFILSSKKLLLSDSGFYLCAWSRNDRETYEQYFGPGTRLTVT.

V usage is TRBV18 and J usage is TRBJ1-1; the D gene is possibly TRBD1 (5 bases). V was cut by 0 bases and J by 10 bases, with 18 bases left in between. CDR3 length equals 15 residues. Germline CDR1 reads KGHSH; CDR2 reads LQKENI. The CDR3 DNA sequence: TGTGCCAGCTCACCACCTTCGGTCGGGGACGGGATAGCTTTCTTT. Protein sequence: CASSPPSVGDGIAFF. Combining the CDR3 with reference TRBV18 and TRBJ1-1 gives the whole variable domain NAGVMQNPRHLVRRRGQEARLRCSPMKGHSHVYWYRQLPEEGLKFMVYLQKENIIDESGMPKERFSAEFPKEGPSILRIQQVVRGDSAAYFCASSPPSVGDGIAFFGQGTRLTVV.

This clonotype came up many times. For the CDR3, the DNA is TGTGCCAGCAGCTTGGGGGGGGCGAACACTGAAGCTTTCTTT. Its translation is CASSLGGANTEAFF. The J gene is TRBJ1-1, the V gene TRBV7-9; D might be TRBD1 (6 bases). The CDR3 is 14 amino acids. V lost 3 bases, J lost 1 base, and 9 bases lay in between. CDR1 and CDR2 (germline): SEHNR, FQNEAQ (reference sequence).

The chain combines TRBV5-5 with TRBJ1-2; D gene unclear. This CDR3 contains 14 residues. From germline, CDR1 is SGHKS and CDR2 YYEKEE (reference sequence). V was trimmed by 0 bases and J by 4 bases, leaving 10 bases between them. CDR3 nucleotides: TGTGCCAGCAGCTTGGGTCCAGGTACCTATGGCTACACCTTC. This translates into CASSLGPGTYGYTF.

About this clonotype: A much larger clone sits a single nucleotide away, making a read error possible. The J gene is TRBJ2-5, the V gene TRBV7-9; 7 nucleotides match TRBD1. The CDR3 is made up of 13 amino acids. Germline V gene sequence: CDR1 SEHNR, CDR2 FQNEAQ (reference sequence). V lost 4 bases to trimming and J lost 13 bases; unmatched junction nucleotides: 12. The chain's CDR3 is CASSWGRDSSAYF. Written as DNA, the CDR3 is TGTGCCAGCAGCTGGGGCAGGGACAGCTCGGCGTACTTC.

This clonotype was counted many times. The rearrangement links TRBV3-1 to TRBJ1-1; a weak D match, TRBD1 (5 bases). Trimming stripped 3 bases from V and 5 bases from J, with 13 bases between. The germline CDR1 and CDR2 sequences are LGHDT and YNNKEL (reference sequence). This CDR3 is 14 amino acids long. DNA of the CDR3: TGTGCCAGCAGCCAGGGGGGTTTGGGTACTGAAGCTTTCTTT. It translates to CASSQGGLGTEAFF. Supplemented by reference TRBV3-1 and TRBJ1-1, the full variable domain reads DTAVSQTPKYLVTQMGNDKSIKCEQNLGHDTMYWYKQDSKKFLKIMFSYNNKELIINETVPNRFSPKSPDKAHLNLHINSLELGDSAVYFCASSQGGLGTEAFFGQGTRLTVV.

For this clonotype: It may be a read error: a sequence one base away is much more abundant. V and J are TRBV15 and TRBJ2-7; D gene ambiguous. This CDR3 has 15 amino acids. Germline V gene sequence: CDR1 LNHNV, CDR2 YYDKDF (reference sequence). CDR3 DNA: TGTACCACCAGCAGAGTCGCGGCGGTGAACTACGAGCAGTACTTC. Translation: CTTSRVAAVNYEQYF.

The chain carries TRBV7-2 and TRBJ1-1, with 8 nucleotides matching TRBD1. The CDR3 covers 13 residues. CDR1 SGHTA and CDR2 FQGNSA come from the germline V gene. V trimming: 6 bases; J trimming: 5 bases; junction bases outside the gene matches: 5. This CDR3 reads CASRVQGATEAFF. The CDR3 DNA reads as TGTGCCAGCAGGGTGCAGGGGGCGACTGAAGCTTTCTTT.

As concerns this clonotype: One end of the junction does not line up with germline, which may come from a read error. This sequence joins TRBV20-1 and TRBJ2-1; D is perhaps TRBD2 (5 bases). In germline, CDR1 is DFQATT, CDR2 SNEGSKA (reference sequence). CDR3 size: 12 residues. The CDR3 DNA reads TGCAGTACTAGTCTCCTTAACAATGAGCAGTTCTTC. Protein product: CSTSLLNNEQFF.

This clonotype was seen at least ten times. The CDR3 here is CASSRTGPYEQYF. The CDR3 DNA reads TGTGCCAGCAGCCGGACAGGACCCTACGAGCAGTACTTC. This chain uses TRBV11-2 with TRBJ2-7, with 7 nucleotides matching TRBD1. The ends lost 5 bases at V and 2 bases at J; junction bases unmatched: 3. The CDR3 covers 13 residues. CDR1 and CDR2 from the germline V gene are SGHAT and FQNNGV.

The V call is TRBV29-1, the J call TRBJ2-1; 10 nucleotides match TRBD2. The CDR3 loop spans 12 amino acids. Trimming at V came to 5 bases and at J to 6 bases, leaving 1 base not matched to a gene. The germline V gene has CDR1 SQVTM and CDR2 ANQGSEA. DNA for the CDR3: TGCAGCGTTAGCGGGGGGGCCAATGAGCAGTTCTTC. Protein product: CSVSGGANEQFF.